A selection of T cell receptor beta chains follows, all from one sample in a study of patients and donors after allogeneic stem cell transplantation. TCRdb itself ran the RT-PCR reads through MiXCR, one entry per CDR3 protein. The sample lists 150,000 to 200,000 distinct CDR3 sequences; 20% to 25% were seen once. The material sequenced was blood, either unsorted or a sorted T cell fraction (not recorded which). Receptors were obtained from a human donor who was either an allogeneic HSCT recipient or a stem cell or donor lymphocyte infusion donor (not recorded which). It is not recorded whose cells these are; they may come from a transplant donor. The conserved cysteine and the conserved F or W are not part of the CDR3 here. D genes are given only for firm matches.

D gene	V gene	CDR3 protein
-	TRBV7-9	ASRQATRSYNSPLH
-	TRBV29-1	SVETGAKNIQY
-	TRBV3-1	ASSSEYSNQPQH
TRBD1	TRBV5-4	ASSVGGQGDSPLH
-	TRBV5-1	ASSPDAGGPLNTEAF
TRBD2	TRBV24-1	ATSDSYQTSGGANEQF
TRBD1	TRBV7-9	ASSPQDRGVGEKLF
-	TRBV12-3/TRBV12-4	ASSVTSYEQY
-	TRBV12-3/TRBV12-4	ASSPYPEMGSS
TRBD1	TRBV5-1	ASSPGTGAYEQY
-	TRBV5-1	ASSLGIATRDEKLF
TRBD1	TRBV20-1	SARSYRGLNYGYT
-	TRBV6-5	ASSYGGLTLMAGELF
-	TRBV12-3/TRBV12-4	ASSPGPLFSNQPQH
TRBD2	TRBV5-5	ASSPSGGMAYNEQF
-	TRBV5-1	ASKFETDKFNEQF
TRBD1	TRBV2	ASSEGGQVGFYGYT
TRBD1	TRBV20-1	SARTGTGSLGYT
-	TRBV4-1	ASSQPTPTYEQY
TRBD1	TRBV20-1	SALDRGDSNQPQH
-	TRBV5-1	ASSLGLPTDTQY
-	TRBV27	ASRLRTGSNQPQH
-	TRBV12-3/TRBV12-4	ASSAPLGGWSGNTIY
TRBD2	TRBV20-1	SARDQGLAYNEQF
TRBD1	TRBV5-1	ASSYLQGADGTDTQY
-	TRBV10-3	AISEVPDISQPQH
TRBD1	TRBV2	ASSPGTGNYGYT
TRBD2	TRBV20-1	SARDVSLAGLSTDTQY
-	TRBV20-1	SARDNRANYGYT
-	TRBV5-6	ASSPWIFSTQY
-	TRBV7-9	ASSPVKGMNTEAF
-	TRBV7-9	ASSEVVATNEKLF
-	TRBV18	ASSRMNSNQPQH
TRBD2	TRBV7-9	ASSLKWASGMEEQY
-	TRBV7-6	ASSPFFQGSYEQY
-	TRBV5-1	ASSLDPNTGELF
-	TRBV2	ASKADSTAHEQY
-	TRBV7-9	ASSLALGRTEAF
-	TRBV6-1	ASSLPDGAKLF
TRBD1	TRBV12-3/TRBV12-4	ASRHGQGNEKLF
TRBD2	TRBV7-7	ASSLGTSGSNEQF
TRBD1	TRBV9	ASSADRDSPDTQY
-	TRBV12-3/TRBV12-4	ASSLLLPTDTQY
-	TRBV16	ASSPLRWAEQF
TRBD1	TRBV20-1	SARTGTGGRSQPQH